This TCR beta chain was sequenced during a study of shared clonotypes between healthy human individuals. Study observations and caveats: In this cohort, only blood was sampled, and tissue repertoires likely differ. Incomplete sequencing of sorted subsets was indicated by rarefaction despite large depth.

This CDR3 comprises 15 residues. CDR1 is SGHNT and CDR2 is YYREEE in the germline V gene (reference sequence). Deletions cut 3 bases from V and 6 bases from J, with 16 bases between. CD4+ cells underwent separation, giving CD45RA+ naive and CD45RA-negative memory subsets. Concerning this clone itself: Its cognate antigen is unknown.

In the authors' methods: ImmunoSEQ output lacked quality scores and full-length reads, limiting matched filtering. TCRdb's table, derived via immunoSEQ multiplex PCR, lists solely in-frame clones and lacks some. The D gene and trimming were derived from the DNA, and the V and J assignments and clone size from that table. Among a few million clones listed, more than 80% were seen once. This chain joins TRBV5-4 and TRBJ2-1, with a possible D match to TRBD1 (6 bases). Sequences were obtained from naive CD4+ T cells from PBMCs. Subset reported: CD45RA+ positively selected. The TCR originated in a man younger than 35 in good health. Some clones in this sample may be carry-over from other donors' samples. CDR3 loop: CASSSPKQGGNEQFF. The CDR3 DNA sequence: TGTGCCAGCAGCTCACCCAAGCAAGGGGGCAATGAGCAGTTCTTC.